This is a list of T cell receptor beta chains from one sample in a study of blood T cell repertoires in COVID-19. Generated by immunoSEQ multiplex PCR, the TCRdb table keeps only in-frame clones and is missing some. The table has nearly 350,000 clones, about 90% seen once; the top ten hold 5.5% to 7.5%. Sequenced sample: peripheral blood. These receptors were taken from a woman in her seventies with COVID-19, enrolled during active disease. Each CDR3 is given with its conserved first and last residue. Fields, in order: V gene, J gene, D gene, CDR3 protein, CDR3 DNA. A D gene is named only where the DNA matches it firmly.

v_gene: TRBV27; j_gene: TRBJ1-1; d_gene: TRBD1; CDR3aa: CASSLTGGNTEAFF; CDR3nt: TGTGCCAGCAGTTTGACAGGGGGAAACACTGAAGCTTTCTTT
v_gene: TRBV27; j_gene: TRBJ1-2; d_gene: .; CDR3aa: CASRPQRNYGYTF; CDR3nt: TGTGCCAGCAGGCCCCAGAGGAACTATGGCTACACCTTC
v_gene: TRBV3-1/TRBV3-2; j_gene: TRBJ1-4; d_gene: .; CDR3aa: CASSLLRGEKLFF; CDR3nt: TGTGCCAGCAGCCTCCTAAGAGGTGAAAAACTGTTTTTT
v_gene: TRBV9; j_gene: TRBJ2-3; d_gene: TRBD2; CDR3aa: CASSPEGLAGTDTQYF; CDR3nt: TGTGCCAGCAGCCCCGAAGGACTAGCGGGCACAGATACGCAGTATTTT
v_gene: TRBV29-1; j_gene: TRBJ1-3; d_gene: .; CDR3aa: CSVRQDAGNTIYF; CDR3nt: TGCAGCGTTCGACAGGATGCTGGAAACACCATATATTTT
v_gene: TRBV5-6; j_gene: TRBJ1-3; d_gene: .; CDR3aa: CASSFDRSSGNTIYF; CDR3nt: TGTGCCAGCAGCTTTGACAGGAGCTCTGGAAACACCATATATTTT
v_gene: TRBV10-2; j_gene: TRBJ1-1; d_gene: .; CDR3aa: CASSEQVWTEAFF; CDR3nt: TGCGCCAGCAGTGAACAGGTATGGACTGAAGCTTTCTTT
v_gene: TRBV19; j_gene: TRBJ2-3; d_gene: .; CDR3aa: CASSIRRGPDTQYF; CDR3nt: TGTGCCAGTAGTATTAGAAGGGGCCCAGATACGCAGTATTTT
v_gene: TRBV4-1; j_gene: TRBJ1-2; d_gene: TRBD1; CDR3aa: CASSRLTGAGYGYTF; CDR3nt: TGCGCCAGCAGCCGCCTCACAGGGGCCGGCTATGGCTACACCTTC
v_gene: TRBV6-5; j_gene: TRBJ1-1; d_gene: TRBD1; CDR3aa: CASRRQGQNTEAFF; CDR3nt: TGTGCCAGCAGAAGACAGGGCCAAAACACTGAAGCTTTCTTT
v_gene: TRBV2; j_gene: TRBJ2-5; d_gene: TRBD2; CDR3aa: CASRAPFSGGATQETQYF; CDR3nt: TGTGCCAGCAGGGCTCCCTTTAGCGGGGGGGCAACCCAAGAGACCCAGTACTTC
v_gene: TRBV28; j_gene: TRBJ2-7; d_gene: TRBD1; CDR3aa: CASTRTGIYEQYF; CDR3nt: TGTGCCAGCACCCGGACAGGGATCTACGAGCAGTACTTC
v_gene: TRBV5-4; j_gene: TRBJ2-5; d_gene: TRBD1; CDR3aa: CASSFPGQQETQYF; CDR3nt: TGTGCCAGCAGCTTTCCGGGACAGCAAGAGACCCAGTACTTC
v_gene: TRBV14; j_gene: TRBJ1-2; d_gene: .; CDR3aa: CASSQQGSYGYTF; CDR3nt: TGTGCCAGCAGCCAACAGGGTTCCTATGGCTACACCTTC
v_gene: TRBV4-3; j_gene: TRBJ2-2; d_gene: .; CDR3aa: CASSQEVGAWTGELFF; CDR3nt: TGCGCCAGCAGCCAAGAGGTAGGGGCGTGGACCGGGGAGCTGTTTTTT
v_gene: TRBV9; j_gene: TRBJ1-2; d_gene: TRBD1; CDR3aa: CASSPQGQGNYGYTF; CDR3nt: TGTGCCAGCAGCCCCCAGGGACAGGGCAACTATGGCTACACCTTC
v_gene: TRBV5-6; j_gene: TRBJ1-5; d_gene: .; CDR3aa: CASSLGADQPQHF; CDR3nt: TGTGCCAGCAGCTTGGGGGCTGATCAGCCCCAGCATTTT